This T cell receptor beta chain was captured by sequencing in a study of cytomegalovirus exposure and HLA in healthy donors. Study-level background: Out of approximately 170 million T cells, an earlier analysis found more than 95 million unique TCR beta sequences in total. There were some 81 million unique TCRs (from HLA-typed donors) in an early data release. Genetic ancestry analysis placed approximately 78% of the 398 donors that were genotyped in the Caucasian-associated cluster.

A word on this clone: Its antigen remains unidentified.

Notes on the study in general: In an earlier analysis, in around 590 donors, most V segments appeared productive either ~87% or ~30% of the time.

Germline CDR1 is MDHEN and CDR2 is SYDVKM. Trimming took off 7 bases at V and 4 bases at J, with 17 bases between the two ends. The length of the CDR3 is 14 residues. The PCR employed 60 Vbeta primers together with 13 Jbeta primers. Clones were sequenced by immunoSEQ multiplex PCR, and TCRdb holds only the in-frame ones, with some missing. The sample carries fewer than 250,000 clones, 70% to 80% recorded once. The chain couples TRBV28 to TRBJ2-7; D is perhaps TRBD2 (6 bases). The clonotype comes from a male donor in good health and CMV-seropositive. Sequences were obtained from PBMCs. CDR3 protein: CASNQGGRRYEQYF. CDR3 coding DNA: TGTGCCAGCAACCAGGGTGGGAGGAGGTACGAGCAGTACTTC. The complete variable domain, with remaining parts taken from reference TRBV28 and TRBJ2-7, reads DVKVTQSSRYLVKRTGEKVFLECVQDMDHENMFWYRQDPGLGLRLIYFSYDVKMKEKGDIPEGYSVSREKKERFSLILESASTNQTSMYLCASNQGGRRYEQYFGPGTRLTVT.